This T cell receptor (beta chain) was retrieved from a study of CD8+ T cells in alopecia areata (dated by TCRdb to 2016 to 2019). For the wider study: Treated patients were enrolled in an open-label pilot trial of oral tofacitinib at 5 to 10 mg twice daily for moderate-to-severe alopecia areata. Tofacitinib was administered for 6 to 18 months, and 6 months of follow-up off drug were then conducted to assess delayed response and recurrence. The study used high-throughput TCRbeta sequencing to examine T cell clonal expansion in alopecia areata, in both the C3H/HeJ mouse model and human patients. Scalp tissue and sorted CD4+ and CD8+ peripheral blood T cells from patchy and totalis/universalis alopecia areata patients and from healthy controls were covered by human TCRbeta sequencing. Tofacitinib-treated patients had biopsies at baseline and at 4 and 24 weeks of treatment, with a later scalp biopsy in several patients. Clonality in the scalp was compared among normal scalp (n=4), patchy alopecia areata scalp (n=8), and alopecia totalis/universalis scalp (n=8). RNA was extracted with the PAXgene miRNA kit for fixed scalp, the miRNeasy kit for PBMCs, and the RNeasy kit for mouse skin. Amplification of TCRbeta CDR3 regions was done by immunoSEQ multiplex PCR using 35 Vbeta forward primers and 13 Jbeta reverse primers. General findings and caveats noted by the study authors: Lesional scalp, especially in alopecia totalis/universalis, showed higher clonality and more expanded CD8+ clones than normal scalp, suggesting antigenic drive. Scalp TCR repertoire analysis is complicated because resident alphabeta T cells in normal human skin are also sequenced, whereas mouse skin is dominated by gammadelta T cells. Shared TCR sequences between patients were less evident than in mice, which may be partly attributable to HLA diversity in the patient population.

The receptor library was made with the immunoSEQ multiplex PCR assay. For TCR sequencing, RNA was extracted from every sample and reverse transcribed into cDNA to serve as template. First-strand cDNA was synthesized with SuperScript III using a 2:1 mix of oligo-dT and random hexamers. A synthetic immune receptor repertoire was used to gauge amplification bias, and whatever bias remained was removed computationally. Per the original workflow: Raw reads were preprocessed for error removal, and CDR3 was defined according to IMGT conventions as running from the conserved cysteine to phenylalanine. Clonality was calculated as 1 minus Shannon entropy normalized by log2 of the number of productive unique TCRs. Whether each scalp clone was CD4 or CD8 was inferred by checking scalp TCRbeta sequences against the CD4 and CD8 repertoires from sorted blood. The clones in this table, taken by TCRdb from immuneACCESS, are in-frame only. Not every clone is retained; where verified, under half of the shortfall comes from an unresolved V gene, and the cause of the rest is unknown. The V and J calls and clone size come from that table; D and trimming were worked out from the DNA. The sample table records some 130,000 clones; about 46% of these occur just once. The leading ten clones occupy roughly a sixth of the sample.

Turning to this clone: The specificity of this receptor is unknown. It has no much larger one-base neighbor in the sample; base qualities were not kept.

The sample's time point label is to be understood as: baseline before oral tofacitinib. Lesional scalp punch biopsies and peripheral blood were obtained from alopecia areata patients. After PBMCs were isolated by density centrifugation and stained for CD3, CD4 and CD8, a FACSAria was used to sort CD4+ and CD8+ T cells. The sequence derives from a human donor with alopecia areata. Sequencing used CD8+ T cells sorted from blood, obtained at week 0.

The DNA sequence is as follows: TGTGCCAGCAGCGATACAGGGATCTTAACAGATACGCAGTATTTT. This is translated as CASSDTGILTDTQYF. The chain uses TRBV13 and TRBJ2-3; possibly the D gene is TRBD1, per 6 matching bases. Cut back by 5 bases and 3 bases, the V and J ends lie 15 bases apart. There are 15 amino acids in the CDR3, from cysteine to phenylalanine inclusive. Only CDR3 DNA is held: 45 bases, read in frame from base 1. CDR1 and CDR2 are drawn from the germline V gene (reference sequence): PRHDT, FYEKMQ. Full variable domain (CDR3 extended with the reference TRBV13 and TRBJ2-3 proteins): AAGVIQSPRHLIKEKRETATLKCYPIPRHDTVYWYQQGPGQDPQFLISFYEKMQSDKGSIPDRFSAQQFSDYHSELNMSSLELGDSALYFCASSDTGILTDTQYFGPGTRLTVL.